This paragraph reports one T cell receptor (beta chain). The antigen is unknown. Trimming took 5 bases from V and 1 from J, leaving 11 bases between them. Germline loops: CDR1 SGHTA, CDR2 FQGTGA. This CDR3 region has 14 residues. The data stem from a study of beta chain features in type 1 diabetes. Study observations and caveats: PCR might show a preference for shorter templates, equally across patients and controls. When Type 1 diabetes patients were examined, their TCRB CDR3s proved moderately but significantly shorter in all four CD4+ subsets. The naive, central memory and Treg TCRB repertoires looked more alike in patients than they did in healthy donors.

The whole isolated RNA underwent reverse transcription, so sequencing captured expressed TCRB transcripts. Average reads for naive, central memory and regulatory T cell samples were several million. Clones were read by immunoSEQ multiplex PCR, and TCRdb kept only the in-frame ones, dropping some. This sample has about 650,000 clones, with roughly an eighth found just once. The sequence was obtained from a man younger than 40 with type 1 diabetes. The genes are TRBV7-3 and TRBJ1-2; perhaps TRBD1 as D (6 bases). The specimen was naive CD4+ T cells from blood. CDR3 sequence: CASSLGRGNYGYTF. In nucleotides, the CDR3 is TGTGCCAGCAGCCTAGGCAGGGGTAACTATGGCTACACCTTC.